The clone carrying this TCR beta chain was seen only a few times. No antigen is known for it. This sample is part of a study of T-cell memory formation after mild COVID-19. Notes on the study in general: Later expanders leaned toward CD4+, whereas clones contracting from day 15 to 85 were balanced CD4/CD8.

One entry per CDR3 protein, called by TCRdb with MiXCR from the 5' RACE reads. This sample has fewer than 350,000 distinct CDR3 sequences, with 14% found just once. The germline CDR1 and CDR2 sequences are MGHRA and YSYEKL. The CDR3 is 16 residues long. J lost 2 bases, V lost 4 bases, and 10 bases had no gene match. The source of this sequence is a man between 18 and 29 years old who had mild COVID-19 (a few samples of this study predate the infection). Cell type and time point are not known. The V and J genes are TRBV4-1 and TRBJ2-7; 8 bases agree with TRBD1. Sequenced input: PBMCs or a T cell subset sorted from them (not recorded which). As DNA, the CDR3 is TGCGCCAGCAGCCTCCGTCCGGGACAGGCTGCCTACGAGCAGTACTTC. Its translation: CASSLRPGQAAYEQYF.